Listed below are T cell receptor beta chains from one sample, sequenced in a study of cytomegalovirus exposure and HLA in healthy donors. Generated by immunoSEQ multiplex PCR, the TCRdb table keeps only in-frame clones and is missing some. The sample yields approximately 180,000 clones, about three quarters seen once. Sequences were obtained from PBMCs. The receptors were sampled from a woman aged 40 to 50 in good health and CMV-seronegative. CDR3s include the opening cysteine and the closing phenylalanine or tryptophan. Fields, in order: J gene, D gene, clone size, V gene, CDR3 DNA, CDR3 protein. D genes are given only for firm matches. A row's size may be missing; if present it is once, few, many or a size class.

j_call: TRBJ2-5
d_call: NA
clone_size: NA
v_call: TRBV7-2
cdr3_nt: TGTGCCAGCAGCTTAGCGAGGGAGACCCAGTACTTC
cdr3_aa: CASSLARETQYF

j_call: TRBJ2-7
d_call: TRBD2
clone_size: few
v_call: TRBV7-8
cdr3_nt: TGTGCCAGCAGCTTAGTCCTAGCGGGAGACAACGAGCAGTACTTC
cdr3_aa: CASSLVLAGDNEQYF

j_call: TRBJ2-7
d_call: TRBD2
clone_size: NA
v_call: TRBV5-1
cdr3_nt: TGCGCCAGCAGCCGCGGAATAGCGGGAGGCGAGCAGTACTTC
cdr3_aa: CASSRGIAGGEQYF

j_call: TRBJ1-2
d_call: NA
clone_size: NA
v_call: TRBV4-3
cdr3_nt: TGCGCCAGCAGCCAGGGGGCAGAAAACTATGGCTACACCTTC
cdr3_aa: CASSQGAENYGYTF

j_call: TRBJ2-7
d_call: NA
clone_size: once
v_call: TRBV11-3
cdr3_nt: TGTGCCAGCAGCCAAGTGACAGGCCCCTACGAGCAGTACTTC
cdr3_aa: CASSQVTGPYEQYF

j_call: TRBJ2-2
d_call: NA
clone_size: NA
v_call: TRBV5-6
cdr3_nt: TGTGCCAGCAGCTCCCAGGGGACGGTTAGAACCGGGGAGCTGTTTTTT
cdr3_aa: CASSSQGTVRTGELFF

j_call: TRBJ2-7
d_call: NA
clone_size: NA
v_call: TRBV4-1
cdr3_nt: TGCGCCAGCAGCCAAGATTTAGCGGGGACAGGGTCTCGCGAGCAGTACTTC
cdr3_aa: CASSQDLAGTGSREQYF

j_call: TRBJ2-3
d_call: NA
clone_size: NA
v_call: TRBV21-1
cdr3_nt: TGTGCCAGCAGCAAAGGTGGCTTTACGCAGTATTTT
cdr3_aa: CASSKGGFTQYF

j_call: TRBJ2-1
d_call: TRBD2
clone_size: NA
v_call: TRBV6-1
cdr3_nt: TGTGCCACCCGCATCGGGCTAGCGGGAGTTGAGCAGTTCTTC
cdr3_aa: CATRIGLAGVEQFF

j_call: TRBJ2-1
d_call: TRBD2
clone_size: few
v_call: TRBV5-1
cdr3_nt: TGCGCCAGCAGCGCCAGGGAGGGGTCCTACAATGAGCAGTTCTTC
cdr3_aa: CASSAREGSYNEQFF

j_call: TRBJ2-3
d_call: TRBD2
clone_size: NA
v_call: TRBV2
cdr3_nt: TGTGCCAGCACGGCGGGAGTCCTTCCCACAGATACGCAGTATTTT
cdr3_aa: CASTAGVLPTDTQYF

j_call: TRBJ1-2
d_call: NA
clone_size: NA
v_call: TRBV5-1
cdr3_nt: TGCGCCAGCAGCGGAGGGAACTTATTTGGCTACACCTTC
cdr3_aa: CASSGGNLFGYTF

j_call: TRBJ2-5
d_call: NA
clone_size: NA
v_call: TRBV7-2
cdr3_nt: TGTGCCAGCAGCCCAAATTGGGGGGGCGGGCAGACCCAGTACTTC
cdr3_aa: CASSPNWGGGQTQYF

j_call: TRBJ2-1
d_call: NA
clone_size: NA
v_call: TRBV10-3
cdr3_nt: TGTGCCTCCCGTCGGACAGAATCCAACAATGAGCAGTTCTTC
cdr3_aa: CASRRTESNNEQFF

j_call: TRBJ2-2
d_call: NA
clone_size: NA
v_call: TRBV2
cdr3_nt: TGTGCCAGCAGTGACCGTCCAGGGTTGGGGACCGGGGAGCTGTTTTTT
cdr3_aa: CASSDRPGLGTGELFF

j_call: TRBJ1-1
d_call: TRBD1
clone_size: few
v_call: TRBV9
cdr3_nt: TGTGCCAGCAGCACAAGGGATCCGGGACAGGGGGCTTGGGGCACTGAAGCTTTCTTT
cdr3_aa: CASSTRDPGQGAWGTEAFF

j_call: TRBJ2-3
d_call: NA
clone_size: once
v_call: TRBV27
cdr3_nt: TGTGCCCCCCTTATTTCAGATACGCAGTATTTT
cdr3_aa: CAPLISDTQYF

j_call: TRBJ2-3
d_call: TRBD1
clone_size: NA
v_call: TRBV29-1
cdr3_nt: TGCAGCGTTCAGGGGGTCAGCACAGATACGCAGTATTTT
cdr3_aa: CSVQGVSTDTQYF

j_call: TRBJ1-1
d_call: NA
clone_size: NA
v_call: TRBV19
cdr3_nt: TGTGCCAGTACCCCCGTGGAGGGGTACACTGAAGCTTTCTTT
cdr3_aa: CASTPVEGYTEAFF

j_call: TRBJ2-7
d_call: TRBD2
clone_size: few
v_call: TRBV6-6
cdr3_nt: TGTGCCAGCAGGGAGCGGGAGGGTGTTCACGAGCAGTACTTC
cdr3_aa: CASREREGVHEQYF

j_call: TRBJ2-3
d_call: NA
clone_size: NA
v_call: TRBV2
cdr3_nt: TGTGCCAGCAGGTACAGGGCTACGCAGTATTTT
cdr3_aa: CASRYRATQYF

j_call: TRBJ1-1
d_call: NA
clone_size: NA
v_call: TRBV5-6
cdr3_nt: TGTGCCAGCAGCTTGTCAGGGCTCACGAACACTGAAGCTTTCTTT
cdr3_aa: CASSLSGLTNTEAFF

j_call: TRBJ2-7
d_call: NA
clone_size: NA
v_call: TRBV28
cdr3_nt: TGTGCCAGCAGTATTATGGGGCTGGTCCATTATGAGCAGTACTTC
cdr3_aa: CASSIMGLVHYEQYF

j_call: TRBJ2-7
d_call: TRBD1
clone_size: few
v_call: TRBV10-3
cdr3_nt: TGTGCCATCACACCGGGACAGAACTACGAGCAGTACTTC
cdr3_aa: CAITPGQNYEQYF

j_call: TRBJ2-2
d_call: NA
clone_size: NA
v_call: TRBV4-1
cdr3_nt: TGCGCCAGCCGGATTAGCGGTACCGGGGAGCTGTTTTTT
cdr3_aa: CASRISGTGELFF

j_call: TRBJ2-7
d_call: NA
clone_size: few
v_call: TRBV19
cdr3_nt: TGTGCCAGTAGAGGACAGCTTAGCTCCTACGAGCAGTACTTC
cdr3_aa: CASRGQLSSYEQYF

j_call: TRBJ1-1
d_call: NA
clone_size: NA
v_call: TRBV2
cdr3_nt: TGTGCCAGCAGTCAGGGGCAGTACACTGAAGCTTTCTTT
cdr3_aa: CASSQGQYTEAFF

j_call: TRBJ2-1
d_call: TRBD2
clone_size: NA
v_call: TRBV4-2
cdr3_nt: TGTGCCAGCAGCCCCGGGACTAGCGGGACTGTACGGGGCGATGAGCAGTTCTTC
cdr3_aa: CASSPGTSGTVRGDEQFF

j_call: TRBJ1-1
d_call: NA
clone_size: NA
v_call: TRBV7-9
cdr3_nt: TGTGCCAGCAGCTTACAGGGCCCGACTGAAGCTTTCTTT
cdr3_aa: CASSLQGPTEAFF

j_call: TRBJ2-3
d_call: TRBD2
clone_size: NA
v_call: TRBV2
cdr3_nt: TGTGCCAGCAGTGAAGGTCTAGCGGACACAGATACGCAGTATTTT
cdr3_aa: CASSEGLADTDTQYF

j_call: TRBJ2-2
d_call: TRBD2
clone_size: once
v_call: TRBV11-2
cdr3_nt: TGTGCCAGCAGCTTAGAACTAGCGGGAGGGCGGGCCGGGGAGCTGTTTTTT
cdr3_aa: CASSLELAGGRAGELFF

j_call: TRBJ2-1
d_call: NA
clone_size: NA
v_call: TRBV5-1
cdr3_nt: TGCGCCAGCAGCTCTAGAGAGGTTCCGGGACTTGCCTACAATGAGCAGTTCTTC
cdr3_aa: CASSSREVPGLAYNEQFF

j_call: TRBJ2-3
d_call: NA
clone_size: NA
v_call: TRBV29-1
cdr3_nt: TGCAGCGTTGACAGTGGAGTGGGCACAGATACGCAGTATTTT
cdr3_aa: CSVDSGVGTDTQYF

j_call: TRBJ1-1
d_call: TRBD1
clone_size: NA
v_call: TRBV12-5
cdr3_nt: TGTGCTAGTGGCTGGACAGGGAGGAATGAAGCTTTCTTT
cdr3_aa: CASGWTGRNEAFF

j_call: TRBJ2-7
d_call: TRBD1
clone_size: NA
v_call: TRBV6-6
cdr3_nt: TGTGCCAGCAGTTCCACAGGGGGTCGGCACGAGCAGTACTTC
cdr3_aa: CASSSTGGRHEQYF

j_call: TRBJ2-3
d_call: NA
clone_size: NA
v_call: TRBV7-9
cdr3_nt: TGTGCCAGCAGCCCGCGGGCGGCAGATACGCAGTATTTT
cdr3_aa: CASSPRAADTQYF

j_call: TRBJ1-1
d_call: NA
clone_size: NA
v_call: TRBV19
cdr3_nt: TGTGCCAGTAGTACCTTAATCAGGGACACTGAAGCTTTCTTT
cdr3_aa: CASSTLIRDTEAFF

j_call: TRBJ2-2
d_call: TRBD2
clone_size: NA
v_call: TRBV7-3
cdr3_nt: TGTGCCAGCAGCTTAACGGGGGGGACTAGCGGGGTACTTACGAACACCGGGGAGCTGTTTTTT
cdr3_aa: CASSLTGGTSGVLTNTGELFF

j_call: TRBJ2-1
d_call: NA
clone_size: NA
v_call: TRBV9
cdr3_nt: TGTGCCAGCAGCGTAGCTGGGGGCAGGGGCGTCTTC
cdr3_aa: CASSVAGGRGVF

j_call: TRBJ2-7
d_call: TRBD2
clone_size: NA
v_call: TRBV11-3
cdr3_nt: TGTGCCAGCTCGAGCGGGAGTAAATCGACCTACGAGCAGTACTTC
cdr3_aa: CASSSGSKSTYEQYF

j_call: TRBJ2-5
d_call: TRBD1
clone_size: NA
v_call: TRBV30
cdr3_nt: TGTGCCTGGGGGGGCAGGGACAGAAAAGAGACCCAGTACTTC
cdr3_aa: CAWGGRDRKETQYF

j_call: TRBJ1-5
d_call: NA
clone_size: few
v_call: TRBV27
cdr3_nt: TGTGCCAGCAGTTTATCACCGGGGGGGGGAGGGCAGCCCCAGCATTTT
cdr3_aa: CASSLSPGGGGQPQHF

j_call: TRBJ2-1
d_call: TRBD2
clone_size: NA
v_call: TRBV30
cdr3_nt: TGTGCCTGGTTCAGGGGACTAGCGGGAATCATCTACAATGAGCAGTTCTTC
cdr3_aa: CAWFRGLAGIIYNEQFF

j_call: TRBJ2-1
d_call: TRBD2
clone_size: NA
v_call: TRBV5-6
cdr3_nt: TGTGCCAGCAGCCACTGGACTAGCGGGCACAATGAGCAGTTCTTC
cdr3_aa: CASSHWTSGHNEQFF

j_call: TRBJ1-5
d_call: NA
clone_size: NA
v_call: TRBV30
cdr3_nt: TGTGCCTGGAGTACAGGGACGAGCAATCAGCCCCAGCATTTT
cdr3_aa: CAWSTGTSNQPQHF

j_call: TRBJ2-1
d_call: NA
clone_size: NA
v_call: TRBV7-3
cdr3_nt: TGTGCCAGCAGTCTTAGCGGACCCAACAATGAGCAGTTCTTC
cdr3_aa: CASSLSGPNNEQFF

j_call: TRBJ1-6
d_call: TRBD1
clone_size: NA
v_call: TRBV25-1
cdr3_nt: TGTGCCAGCAGTGAATGGACGGGACAGGGTAATTCACCCCTCCACTTT
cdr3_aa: CASSEWTGQGNSPLHF

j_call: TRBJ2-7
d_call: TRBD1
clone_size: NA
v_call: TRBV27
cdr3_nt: TGTGCCAGCGGGGACAGGGATGGCTACGAGCAGTACTTC
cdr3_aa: CASGDRDGYEQYF

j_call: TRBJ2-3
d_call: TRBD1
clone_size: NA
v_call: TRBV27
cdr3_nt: TGTGCCAGCAGCTTCGACAGGGCTAGCACAGATACGCAGTATTTT
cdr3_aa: CASSFDRASTDTQYF

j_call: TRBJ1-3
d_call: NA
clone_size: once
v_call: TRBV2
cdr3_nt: TGTGCCAGCAGTGTAACCTCGGGGGGGACCATATATTTT
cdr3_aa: CASSVTSGGTIYF

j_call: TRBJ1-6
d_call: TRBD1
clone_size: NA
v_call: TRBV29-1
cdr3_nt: TGCAGCGCAGGGGGACAGGGCTCACCCCTCCACTTT
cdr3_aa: CSAGGQGSPLHF

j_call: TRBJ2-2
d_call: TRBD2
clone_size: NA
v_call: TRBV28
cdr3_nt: TGTGCCAGCAGGGAGTGGACTAGCGGCCACACCGGGGAGCTGTTTTTT
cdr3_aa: CASREWTSGHTGELFF

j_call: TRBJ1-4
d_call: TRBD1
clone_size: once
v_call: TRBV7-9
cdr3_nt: TGTGCCAGCAGCTACGGGACAGGGGAGGATGAAAAACTGTTTTTT
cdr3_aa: CASSYGTGEDEKLFF

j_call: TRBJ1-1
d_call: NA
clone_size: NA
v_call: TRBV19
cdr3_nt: TGTGCCAGTAGTATCCAGGGGCGGGGGCAAGCTTTCTTT
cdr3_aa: CASSIQGRGQAFF

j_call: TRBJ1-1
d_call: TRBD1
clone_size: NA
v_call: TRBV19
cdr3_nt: TGTGCCAGTAGTGCCACGGGACAGATACCTGAAGCTTTCTTT
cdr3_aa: CASSATGQIPEAFF

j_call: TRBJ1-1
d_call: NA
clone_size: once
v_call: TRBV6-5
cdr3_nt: TGTGCCAGCAGTTACTCGCCGGTCAACACTGAAGCTTTCTTT
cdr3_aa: CASSYSPVNTEAFF